Sequencing of this TCR beta chain was carried out in a study of blood T cell repertoires in COVID-19. Study-level information: The United States, Italy and Spain were the sources of the acute and convalescent COVID-19 samples. The analysed material was cDNA or gDNA that came from T cells, B-cell-depleted T cells, or PBMCs.

V dropped 0 bases and J dropped 4 bases, with 10 bases sitting between them. From germline, CDR1 is LGHNA and CDR2 YSLEER. The CDR3 covers 14 residues. How the authors handled the data: The authors estimated nucleated cell counts from reference gene primer amplification. The table came from immunoSEQ multiplex PCR; TCRdb's copy has only in-frame clones and leaves some out. The V and J calls and clone size come from that table; D and trimming were worked out from the DNA. Seen here are 20,000 to 25,000 clones, roughly 80% observed once, and the top ten hold roughly 12%. The rearrangement links TRBV4-3 to TRBJ2-7; possible D gene TRBD2, 5 bases. Source material: peripheral blood. The sequence was collected from a man aged 55 to 69 with active COVID-19. The CDR3 DNA sequence: TGCGCCAGCAGCCAAGAAGAGGGCCTTTACGAGCAGTACTTC. The encoded protein is CASSQEEGLYEQYF.